The 29 T cell receptor beta chains reported below all come from one sample, sequenced in a study of shared clonotypes between healthy human individuals. The repertoire was sequenced with immunoSEQ multiplex PCR; TCRdb's copy has only in-frame clones and lacks some. The profile shows around 2.5 million clones, more than 85% of them singletons. Sample: naive CD4+ T cells from PBMCs. This sample's subset: CD45RA+ positively selected. The receptor set was obtained from a man aged 18 to 30 in good health. Some clones in this sample may be carry-over from other donors' samples.

This sequence joins TRBV7-9 and TRBJ1-1; 9 bases fit TRBD1. CDR1 SEHNR and CDR2 FQNEAQ come from the germline V gene (reference sequence). CDR3 length: 16 residues. Losses at the gene ends were 7 bases for V and 4 bases for J; bases not matched to a gene: 13. The DNA of the CDR3 is TGTGCCAGCATCCCAAACAGGGGGCGCCCCGGCACTGAAGCTTTCTTT. Translating it yields CASIPNRGRPGTEAFF.

The V call is TRBV19, the J call TRBJ2-2, with TRBD2 identical over 7 bases. The CDR3 extends over 14 amino acids. V lost 7 bases, J lost 5 bases, and 7 bases stayed unmatched. CDR1 and CDR2 from the germline V gene are LNHDA and SQIVND (reference sequence). CDR3 sequence: CASTGGGRTGELFF. The DNA for the CDR3 is TGTGCCAGTACGGGAGGCGGAAGAACCGGGGAGCTGTTTTTT.

In this sample, this clone turned up once. The CDR3 DNA is TGTGCCAGCAGTTTACGGCAGGGAAGTTTACCCAATCAGCCCCAGCATTTT. Protein sequence: CASSLRQGSLPNQPQHF. The V call is TRBV28, the J call TRBJ1-5, with a tentative D call TRBD1 (5 bases). Trimming cost V 2 bases and J 3 bases, with 17 bases left between them. This CDR3 contains 17 residues. Germline CDR1 and CDR2: MDHEN and SYDVKM.

The chain combines TRBV7-2 with TRBJ1-2; no clear D. This CDR3 has 13 amino acids. V lost 5 bases and J lost 4, with 11 bases in between. Germline V gene sequence: CDR1 SGHTA, CDR2 FQGNSA. The CDR3 nucleotides are TGTGCCAGCAGCCTTATTTCCCCCTATGGCTACACCTTC. Protein sequence: CASSLISPYGYTF.

The chain joins TRBV9 to TRBJ2-7; weak D call: TRBD2 (6 bases). The CDR3 runs to 17 residues. V was cut by 3 bases and J by 5 bases, with 24 bases left in between. Germline V gene sequence: CDR1 SGDLS, CDR2 YYNGEE. Here the CDR3 reads CASSGGVGHSLSDEQYF. The CDR3 region has the DNA TGTGCCAGCAGCGGGGGGGTCGGACATAGCCTCTCTGACGAGCAGTACTTC.

The gene calls are TRBV5-4 and TRBJ2-7; TRBD2 agrees at 10 bases. CDR1 and CDR2 from the germline V gene are SGHNT and YYREEE (reference sequence). CDR3 length equals 13 residues. After removal of 7 bases from V and 1 base from J, the junction contained 2 bases not matched to a gene. CDR3 in DNA: TGTGCCAGCGGTAGCGGGAGGTCCTACGAGCAGTACTTC. It is translated as CASGSGRSYEQYF.

The chain carries TRBV7-2 and TRBJ1-2; D ambiguous. Germline V gene lookup returns CDR1 SGHTA and CDR2 FQGNSA. The CDR3 spans 15 residues. V dropped 5 bases and J dropped 4 bases, with 17 bases sitting between them. The DNA for the CDR3 is TGTGCCAGCAGCCCATTCGGGCGCAAGAGCTATGGCTACACCTTC. It translates to CASSPFGRKSYGYTF.

V gene TRBV19 combines with J gene TRBJ2-7; D is unclear. Trimming cost V 5 bases and J 0 bases, with 8 bases left between them. The CDR3 contains 13 residues. Germline-derived CDR1 and CDR2 are LNHDA and SQIVND (reference sequence). CDR3 in amino acids: CASSSSLSYEQYF. In DNA form, the CDR3 reads TGTGCCAGTAGTTCCTCTCTCTCCTACGAGCAGTACTTC.

The chain joins TRBV29-1 to TRBJ2-1; 7 nucleotides match TRBD1. Germline assignment: CDR1 SQVTM and CDR2 ANQGSEA. The CDR3 spans 12 residues. V shed 7 bases and J 6 bases; nucleotides not matched to a gene: 6. CDR3 loop: CSAQGYSNEQFF. The DNA for the CDR3 is TGCAGCGCACAGGGGTATAGCAATGAGCAGTTCTTC.

The genes are TRBV5-6 and TRBJ1-1, with 9 bases matching TRBD1. The CDR3 runs 16 residues. V lost 3 bases to trimming and J lost 10 bases; unmatched junction nucleotides: 16. Germline loops: CDR1 SGHDT, CDR2 YYEEEE. This chain's CDR3 is CASSSRDRVPGEVAFF. The CDR3 DNA is TGTGCCAGCAGCTCCCGGGACAGGGTTCCTGGTGAGGTAGCTTTCTTT.

V gene TRBV11-2 combines with J gene TRBJ2-2, with 10 positions matching TRBD2. Germline V gene sequence: CDR1 SGHAT, CDR2 FQNNGV. The trim removed 6 bases at V and 6 bases at J, leaving 7 bases unmatched. This CDR3 is built from 15 residues. CDR3 coding DNA: TGTGCCAGCAGGGCGAGGACTAGCGGCCCCGGGGAGCTGTTTTTT. This gives the protein CASRARTSGPGELFF.

The rearrangement joins TRBV14 to TRBJ2-2; D gene ambiguous. Trimming pared 4 bases from V and 2 bases from J, leaving 11 bases between. The CDR3 covers 15 residues. Per germline, CDR1 SGHDN and CDR2 FVKESK. The CDR3 is CASSPLNRNTGELFF. For the CDR3, the DNA is TGTGCCAGCAGCCCGTTGAACAGAAACACCGGGGAGCTGTTTTTT.

This sequence joins TRBV5-1 and TRBJ2-1, with D unresolved. Deletions cut 5 bases from V and 0 bases from J, with 12 bases between. The germline V gene has CDR1 SGHRS and CDR2 YFSETQ. The CDR3 has 15 residues. The CDR3 DNA reads as TGCGCCAGCAGTCTGACTCCAAACTCCTACAATGAGCAGTTCTTC. The encoded protein is CASSLTPNSYNEQFF.

This rearrangement joins TRBV7-8 to TRBJ1-5; 8 nucleotides agree with TRBD1. Germline lookup yields CDR1 SGHVS and CDR2 FQNEAQ. V shed 1 base, J shed 3 bases, and the junction held 5 bases outside the gene matches. The CDR3 is 16 amino acids. In DNA form, the CDR3 reads TGTGCCAGCAGCTTAGGACAGGGGCTCTTCAATCAGCCCCAGCATTTT. Translated, it gives CASSLGQGLFNQPQHF. The full variable domain, rest sourced from reference TRBV7-8 and TRBJ1-5, is GAGVSQSPRYKVAKRGQDVALRCDPISGHVSLFWYQQALGQGPEFLTYFQNEAQLDKSGLPSDRFFAERPEGSVSTLKIQRTQQEDSAVYLCASSLGQGLFNQPQHFGDGTRLSIL.

Points on this clone: Other nucleotide sequences in the sample specify the same CDR3. The rearrangement uses TRBV5-1 and TRBJ2-1, with TRBD2 matching over 9 bases. The germline V gene encodes CDR1 SGHRS and CDR2 YFSETQ. J gave up 0 bases and V 0 bases, and 1 base lay outside the gene matches. This CDR3 has 16 amino acids. The CDR3 DNA is TGCGCCAGCAGCTTGGGGGGACTAGCCTCCTACAATGAGCAGTTCTTC. This sequence encodes CASSLGGLASYNEQFF.

This clone was counted once. The gene calls are TRBV14 and TRBJ2-1; TRBD2 is a possible D gene (6 bases). This CDR3 spans 14 amino acids. Germline CDR1 is SGHDN and CDR2 is FVKESK. The V gene lost 3 bases and the J gene lost 10 bases, with 16 bases spanning the gap. The CDR3 sequence is CASSHPTSRNEQFF. The CDR3 bases are TGTGCCAGCAGCCACCCGACTAGTCGAAACGAGCAGTTCTTC.

This chain joins TRBV15 and TRBJ2-7; TRBD1 matches at 7 bases. Germline V gene data show CDR1 as LNHNV and CDR2 as YYDKDF (reference sequence). The trim removed 8 bases at V and 5 bases at J, leaving 15 bases unmatched. The CDR3 length is 15 residues. CDR3 bases: TGTGCCACCGCCATCAGAGAGGGGGCTGCCCACGAGCAGTACTTC. It translates to CATAIREGAAHEQYF.

The table lists this clone with a count of one. The CDR3 nucleotides are TGCGCCAGCAGCTCGATCACGGACAGGGCTGCCGGGGAGCTGTTTTTT. This gives the protein CASSSITDRAAGELFF. The chain joins TRBV5-1 to TRBJ2-2; the match to TRBD1 covers 8 bases. Per the germline V gene, CDR1 is SGHRS and CDR2 is YFSETQ. The CDR3 spans 16 residues. J lost 6 bases, V lost 3 bases, and 10 bases had no gene match.

The V and J genes are TRBV7-6 and TRBJ2-5, with a tentative D call TRBD1 (6 bases). V shed 4 bases and J shed 4 bases, with 16 bases lying between them. The CDR3 runs 15 residues. Germline CDR1 and CDR2: SGHVS and FNYEAQ. CDR3: CASSSFGRGLETQYF. The CDR3 coding sequence is TGTGCCAGCAGCTCCTTCGGCAGGGGATTAGAGACCCAGTACTTC.

This chain joins TRBV15 and TRBJ2-7, with a tentative D call TRBD2 (6 bases). Deletions cut 3 bases from V and 5 bases from J, with 11 bases between. Germline CDR1 reads LNHNV; CDR2 reads YYDKDF (reference sequence). The CDR3 spans 13 residues. This CDR3 reads CATSREGFDEQYF. The CDR3 DNA reads as TGTGCCACCAGCAGGGAGGGTTTCGACGAGCAGTACTTC.

CDR3 region: CASSELAGAHEQYF. The CDR3, as DNA: TGTGCCAGCAGTGAACTAGCGGGAGCCCACGAGCAGTACTTC. The V gene is TRBV28, the J gene TRBJ2-7; 11 bases agree with TRBD2. The CDR3 consists of 14 residues. With 5 bases clipped from V and 5 bases from J, the junction kept 5 bases outside the gene matches. CDR1 is MDHEN and CDR2 is SYDVKM in the germline V gene.

The chain joins TRBV28 to TRBJ2-1; the D is unclear. Germline V CDR1 and CDR2: MDHEN, SYDVKM. The CDR3 length is 16 residues. V gave up 3 bases and J gave up 0 bases, with 12 bases separating them. CDR3 sequence: CASSFAALSSYNEQFF. CDR3 nucleotides: TGTGCCAGCAGTTTCGCTGCTCTATCCTCCTACAATGAGCAGTTCTTC.

This clone was seen a few times. The V call is TRBV6-1, the J call TRBJ1-5; D gene uncertain. CDR3 length: 14 residues. Germline V lookup: CDR1 MNHNS, CDR2 SASEGT. V dropped 0 bases and J dropped 6 bases, with 9 bases sitting between them. The CDR3 loop reads CASSEALIGQPQHF. DNA of the CDR3: TGTGCCAGCAGTGAAGCACTTATTGGTCAGCCCCAGCATTTT.

This CDR3 reads CASSYERTGYTF. The CDR3, as DNA: TGTGCCAGCAGCTATGAGAGGACCGGCTACACCTTC. The chain carries TRBV11-2 and TRBJ1-2; D call uncertain. The CDR3 has 12 residues. V dropped 4 bases and J dropped 8 bases, with 11 bases sitting between them. CDR1 is SGHAT, CDR2 FQNNGV, per germline.

The CDR3 sequence: CASSLEWAGGEQYF. CDR3 nucleotides: TGTGCCAGCAGCTTGGAGTGGGCAGGCGGCGAGCAGTACTTC. The genes are TRBV5-6 and TRBJ2-7, with no clear D. The CDR3 has 14 amino acids. Germline-derived CDR1 and CDR2 are SGHDT and YYEEEE. V gave up 0 bases and J gave up 6 bases, with 13 bases separating them.

The chain combines TRBV7-3 with TRBJ2-2, with 10 nucleotides matching TRBD2. CDR1 is SGHTA and CDR2 is FQGTGA in the germline V gene. The V gene end was trimmed by 5 bases and the J gene end by 6 bases; junction bases not matched to a gene: 12. This CDR3 spans 17 amino acids. CDR3 sequence: CASSPGTSGMGPGELFF. The CDR3, as DNA: TGTGCCAGCAGCCCCGGTACTAGCGGGATGGGGCCCGGGGAGCTGTTTTTT.

This chain connects TRBV28 to TRBJ1-4; 9 bases map to TRBD1. After removal of 6 bases from V and 8 bases from J, the junction contained 7 bases not matched to a gene. The germline gives CDR1 MDHEN, CDR2 SYDVKM. This CDR3 spans 14 amino acids. CDR3 DNA: TGTGCCAGCAGGCCGACAGGGGGTGAGGAAAAACTGTTTTTT. Its protein product is CASRPTGGEEKLFF.

This clone was seen only once. The chain links TRBV28 to TRBJ1-2; D gene ambiguous. This CDR3 is built from 15 residues. The V gene's germline CDR1 is MDHEN and CDR2 SYDVKM. V lost 4 bases, J lost 8 bases, and 20 bases lay in between. The CDR3 here is CASSSPGLGPRGYTF. CDR3 coding DNA: TGTGCCAGCAGTTCCCCAGGACTGGGCCCGCGGGGCTACACCTTC.

This chain connects TRBV7-9 to TRBJ2-2; 9 bases are shared with TRBD1. V lost 3 bases to trimming and J lost 7 bases; unmatched junction nucleotides: 6. CDR1 SEHNR and CDR2 FQNEAQ come from the germline V gene (reference sequence). The length of the CDR3 is 15 residues. The CDR3 spells CASSFKDRGIGELFF. The CDR3 DNA sequence: TGTGCCAGCAGCTTCAAGGACAGGGGTATCGGGGAGCTGTTTTTT.